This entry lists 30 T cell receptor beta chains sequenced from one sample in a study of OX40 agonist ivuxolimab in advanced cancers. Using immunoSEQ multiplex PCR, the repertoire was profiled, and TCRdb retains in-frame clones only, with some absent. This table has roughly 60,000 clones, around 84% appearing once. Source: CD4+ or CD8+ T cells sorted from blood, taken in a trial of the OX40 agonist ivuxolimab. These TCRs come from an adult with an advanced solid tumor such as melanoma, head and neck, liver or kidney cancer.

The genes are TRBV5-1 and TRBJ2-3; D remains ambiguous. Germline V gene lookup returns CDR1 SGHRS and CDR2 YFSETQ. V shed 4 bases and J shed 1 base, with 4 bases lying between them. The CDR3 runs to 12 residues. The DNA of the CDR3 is TGCGCCAGCAGCAAGGGCACAGATACGCAGTATTTT. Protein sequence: CASSKGTDTQYF.

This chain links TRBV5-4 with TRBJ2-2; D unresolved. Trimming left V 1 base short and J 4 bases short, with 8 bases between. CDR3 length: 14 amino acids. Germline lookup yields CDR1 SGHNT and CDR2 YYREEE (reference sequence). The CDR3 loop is CASSLFSSTGELFF. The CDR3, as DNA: TGTGCCAGCAGCTTGTTTAGCAGCACCGGGGAGCTGTTTTTT.

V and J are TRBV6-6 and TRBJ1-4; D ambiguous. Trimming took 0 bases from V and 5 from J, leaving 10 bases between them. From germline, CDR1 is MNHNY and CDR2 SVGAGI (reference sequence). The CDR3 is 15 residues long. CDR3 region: CASSYSGRTNEKLFF. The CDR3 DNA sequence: TGTGCCAGCAGTTACTCGGGTAGGACGAATGAAAAACTGTTTTTT.

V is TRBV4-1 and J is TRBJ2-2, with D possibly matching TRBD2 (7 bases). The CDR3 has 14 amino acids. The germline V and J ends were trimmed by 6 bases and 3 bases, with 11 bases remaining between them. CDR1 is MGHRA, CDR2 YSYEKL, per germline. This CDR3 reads CASRGGADTGELFF. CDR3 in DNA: TGCGCCAGCAGGGGGGGGGCCGACACCGGGGAGCTGTTTTTT.

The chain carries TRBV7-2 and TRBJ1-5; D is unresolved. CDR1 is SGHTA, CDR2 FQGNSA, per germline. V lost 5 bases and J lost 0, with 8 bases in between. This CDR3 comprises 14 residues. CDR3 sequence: CASSHRGSNQPQHF. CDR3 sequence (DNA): TGTGCCAGCAGCCATCGAGGTAGCAATCAGCCCCAGCATTTT.

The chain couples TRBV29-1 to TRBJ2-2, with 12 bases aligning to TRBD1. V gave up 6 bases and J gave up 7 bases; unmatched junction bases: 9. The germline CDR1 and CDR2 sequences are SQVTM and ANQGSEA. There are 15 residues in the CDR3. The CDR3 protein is CSVLPGQGASGELFF. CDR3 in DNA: TGCAGCGTATTGCCGGGACAGGGGGCTAGCGGGGAGCTGTTTTTT.

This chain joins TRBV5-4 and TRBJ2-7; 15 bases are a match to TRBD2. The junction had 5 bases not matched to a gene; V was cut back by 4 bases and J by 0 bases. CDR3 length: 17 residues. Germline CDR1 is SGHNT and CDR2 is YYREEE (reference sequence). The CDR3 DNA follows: TGTGCCAGCAGCCCCGGGACTAGCGGGGGGCGCTCCTACGAGCAGTACTTC. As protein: CASSPGTSGGRSYEQYF.

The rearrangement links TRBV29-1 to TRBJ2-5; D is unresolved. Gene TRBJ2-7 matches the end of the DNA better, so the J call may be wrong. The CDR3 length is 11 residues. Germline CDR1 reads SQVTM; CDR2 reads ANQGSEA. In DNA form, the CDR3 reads TGCAGCGTTACAGATTCCTACGAGCAGTACTTC. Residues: CSVTDSYEQYF.

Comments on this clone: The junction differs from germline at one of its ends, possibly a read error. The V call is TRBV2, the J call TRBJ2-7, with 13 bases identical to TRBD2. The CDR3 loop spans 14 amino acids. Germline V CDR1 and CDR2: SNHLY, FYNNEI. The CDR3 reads CASRGTSGTIERYF. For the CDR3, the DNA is TGTGCCAGCAGAGGGACTAGCGGGACGATTGAGCGGTACTTC.

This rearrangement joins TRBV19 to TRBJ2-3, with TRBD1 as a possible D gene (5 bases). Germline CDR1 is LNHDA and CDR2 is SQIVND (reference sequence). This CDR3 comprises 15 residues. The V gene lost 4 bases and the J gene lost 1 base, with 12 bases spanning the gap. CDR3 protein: CASSNPGRGTDTQYF. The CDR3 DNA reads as TGTGCCAGTAGTAACCCGGGCAGGGGCACAGATACGCAGTATTTT.

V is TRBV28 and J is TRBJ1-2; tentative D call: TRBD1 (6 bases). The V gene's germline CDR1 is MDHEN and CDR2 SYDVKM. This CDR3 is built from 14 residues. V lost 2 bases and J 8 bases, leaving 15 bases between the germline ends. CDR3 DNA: TGTGCCAGCAGTTTAGGCAGGGGATTCGAGGGCTACACCTTC. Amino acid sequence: CASSLGRGFEGYTF.

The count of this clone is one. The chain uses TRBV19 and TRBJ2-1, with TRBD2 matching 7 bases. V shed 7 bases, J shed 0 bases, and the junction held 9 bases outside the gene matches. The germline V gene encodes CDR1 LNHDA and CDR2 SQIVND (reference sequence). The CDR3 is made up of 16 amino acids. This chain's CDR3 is CASTGGEASSYNEQFF. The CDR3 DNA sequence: TGTGCCAGTACTGGGGGGGAGGCGAGCTCCTACAATGAGCAGTTCTTC.

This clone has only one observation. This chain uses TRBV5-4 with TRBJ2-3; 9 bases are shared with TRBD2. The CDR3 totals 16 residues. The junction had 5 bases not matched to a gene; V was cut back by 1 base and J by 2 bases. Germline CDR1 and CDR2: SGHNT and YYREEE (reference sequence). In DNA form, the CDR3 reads TGTGCCAGCAGCTTGCTCGCGGGAGGGCCCACAGATACGCAGTATTTT. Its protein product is CASSLLAGGPTDTQYF.

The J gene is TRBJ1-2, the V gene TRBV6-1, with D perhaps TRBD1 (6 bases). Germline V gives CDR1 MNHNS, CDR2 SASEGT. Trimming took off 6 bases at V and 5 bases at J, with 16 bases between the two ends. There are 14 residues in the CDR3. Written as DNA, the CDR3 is TGTGCCAGCAGCCAAAGGGGGGGGTCGTATGGCTACACCTTC. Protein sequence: CASSQRGGSYGYTF.

The CDR3 region is CASRPSGFNEQFF. Here the CDR3 DNA reads TGTGCCAGCAGGCCTTCCGGGTTCAATGAGCAGTTCTTC. V and J are TRBV6-1 and TRBJ2-1; D is unresolved. The V gene's germline CDR1 is MNHNS and CDR2 SASEGT. The CDR3 spans 13 residues. V lost 6 bases to trimming and J lost 6 bases, with 12 bases between them.

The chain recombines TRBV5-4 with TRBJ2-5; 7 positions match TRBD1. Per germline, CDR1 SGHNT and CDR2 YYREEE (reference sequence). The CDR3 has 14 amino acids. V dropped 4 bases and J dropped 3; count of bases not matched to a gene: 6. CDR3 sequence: CASSRTTGEETQYF. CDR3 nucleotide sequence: TGTGCCAGCAGCCGCACCACAGGGGAAGAGACCCAGTACTTC.

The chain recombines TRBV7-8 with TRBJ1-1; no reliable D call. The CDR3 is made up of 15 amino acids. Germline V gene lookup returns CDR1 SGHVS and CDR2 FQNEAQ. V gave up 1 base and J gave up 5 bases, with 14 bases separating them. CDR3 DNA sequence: TGTGCCAGCAGCTTAGGAGGCCCAGGTCGAACTGAAGCTTTCTTT. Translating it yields CASSLGGPGRTEAFF.

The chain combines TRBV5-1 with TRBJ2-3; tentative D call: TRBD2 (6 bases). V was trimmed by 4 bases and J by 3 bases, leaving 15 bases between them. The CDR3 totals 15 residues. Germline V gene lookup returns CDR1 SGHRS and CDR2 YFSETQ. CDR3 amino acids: CASSSGGRSTDTQYF. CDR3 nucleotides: TGCGCCAGCAGCAGCGGTGGGAGGAGTACAGATACGCAGTATTTT. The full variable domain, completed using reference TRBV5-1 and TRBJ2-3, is KAGVTQTPRYLIKTRGQQVTLSCSPISGHRSVSWYQQTPGQGLQFLFEYFSETQRNKGNFPGRFSGRQFSNSRSEMNVSTLELGDSALYLCASSSGGRSTDTQYFGPGTRLTVL.

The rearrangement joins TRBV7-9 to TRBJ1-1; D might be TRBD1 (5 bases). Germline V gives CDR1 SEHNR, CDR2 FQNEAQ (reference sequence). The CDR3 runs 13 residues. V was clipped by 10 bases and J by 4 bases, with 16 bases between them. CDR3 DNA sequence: TGTGCCAACGGGGGGAGAGGGAGCACTGAAGCTTTCTTT. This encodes CANGGRGSTEAFF.

Here the CDR3 DNA reads TGTGCCAGCAGTCTCGGTAGCGGGGGGGCGGCAGATACGCAGTATTTT. As protein: CASSLGSGGAADTQYF. V and J are TRBV5-4 and TRBJ2-3, with 11 nucleotides matching TRBD2. CDR1 and CDR2 from the germline V gene are SGHNT and YYREEE (reference sequence). Trimming removed 5 bases from V and 4 bases from J; junction bases left unmatched: 9. This CDR3 region has 16 residues.

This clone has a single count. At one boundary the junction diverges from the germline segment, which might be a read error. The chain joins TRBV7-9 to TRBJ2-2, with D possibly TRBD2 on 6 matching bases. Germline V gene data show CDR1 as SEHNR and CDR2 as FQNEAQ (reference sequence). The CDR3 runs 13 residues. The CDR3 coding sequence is TGTGCCAGCAGCTTAGGGGGGACTGACGCATTGGTTTTT. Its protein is CASSLGGTDALVF.

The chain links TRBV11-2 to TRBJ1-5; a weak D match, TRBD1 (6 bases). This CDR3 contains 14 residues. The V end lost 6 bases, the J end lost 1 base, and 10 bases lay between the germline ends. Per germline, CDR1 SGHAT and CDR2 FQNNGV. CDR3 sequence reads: CASSTGSSNQPQHF. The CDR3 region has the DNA TGTGCCAGCAGTACAGGGTCGAGCAATCAGCCCCAGCATTTT.

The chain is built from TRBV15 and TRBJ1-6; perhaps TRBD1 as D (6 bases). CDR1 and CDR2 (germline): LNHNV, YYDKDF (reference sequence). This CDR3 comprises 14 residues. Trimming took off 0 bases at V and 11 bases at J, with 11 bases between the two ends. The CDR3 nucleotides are TGTGCCACCAGCAGAGACAGGGGAACAACACCCCTCCACTTT. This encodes CATSRDRGTTPLHF.

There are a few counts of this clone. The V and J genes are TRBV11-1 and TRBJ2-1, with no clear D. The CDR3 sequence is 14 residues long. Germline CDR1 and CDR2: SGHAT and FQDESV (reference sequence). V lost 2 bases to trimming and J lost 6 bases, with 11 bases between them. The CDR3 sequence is CASSLLVVGNEQFF. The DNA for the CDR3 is TGTGCCAGCAGCTTATTGGTGGTGGGCAATGAGCAGTTCTTC.

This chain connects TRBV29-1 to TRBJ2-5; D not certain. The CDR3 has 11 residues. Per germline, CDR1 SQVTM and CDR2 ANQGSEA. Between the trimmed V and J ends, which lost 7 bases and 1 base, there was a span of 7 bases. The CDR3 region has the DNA TGCAGCGAGAGAACCCAAGAGACCCAGTACTTC. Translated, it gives CSERTQETQYF.

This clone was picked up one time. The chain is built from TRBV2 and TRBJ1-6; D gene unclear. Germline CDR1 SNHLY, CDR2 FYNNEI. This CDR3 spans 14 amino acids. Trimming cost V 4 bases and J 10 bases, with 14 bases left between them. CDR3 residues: CASSVWGTRSPLHF. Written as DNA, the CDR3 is TGTGCCAGCAGTGTTTGGGGAACGCGCTCACCCCTCCACTTT.

The CDR3 region is CASRGQPSSYNSPLHF. The CDR3 coding sequence is TGTGCCAGTAGGGGACAGCCAAGCTCCTATAATTCACCCCTCCACTTT. The V gene is TRBV19, the J gene TRBJ1-6, with 7 bases that match TRBD1. The V gene's germline CDR1 is LNHDA and CDR2 SQIVND (reference sequence). This CDR3 has 16 amino acids. V shed 6 bases, J shed 0 bases, and the junction held 5 bases outside the gene matches.

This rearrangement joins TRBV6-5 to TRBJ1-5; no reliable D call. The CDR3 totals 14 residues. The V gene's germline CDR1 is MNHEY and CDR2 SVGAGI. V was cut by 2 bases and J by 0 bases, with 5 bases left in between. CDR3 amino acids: CASSYTHSNQPQHF. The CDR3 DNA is TGTGCCAGCAGTTACACCCATAGCAATCAGCCCCAGCATTTT.

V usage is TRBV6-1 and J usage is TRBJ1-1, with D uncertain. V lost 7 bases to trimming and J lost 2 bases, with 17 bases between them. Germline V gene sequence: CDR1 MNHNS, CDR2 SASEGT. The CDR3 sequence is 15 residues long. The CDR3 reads CASNGREALNTEAFF. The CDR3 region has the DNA TGTGCCAGCAACGGGAGGGAGGCCTTAAACACTGAAGCTTTCTTT.

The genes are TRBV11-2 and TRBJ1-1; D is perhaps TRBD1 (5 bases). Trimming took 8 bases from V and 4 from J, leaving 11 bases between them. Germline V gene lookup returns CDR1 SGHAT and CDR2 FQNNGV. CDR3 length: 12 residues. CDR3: CASGLQVTEAFF. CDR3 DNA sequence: TGTGCCAGCGGACTACAGGTCACTGAAGCTTTCTTT.